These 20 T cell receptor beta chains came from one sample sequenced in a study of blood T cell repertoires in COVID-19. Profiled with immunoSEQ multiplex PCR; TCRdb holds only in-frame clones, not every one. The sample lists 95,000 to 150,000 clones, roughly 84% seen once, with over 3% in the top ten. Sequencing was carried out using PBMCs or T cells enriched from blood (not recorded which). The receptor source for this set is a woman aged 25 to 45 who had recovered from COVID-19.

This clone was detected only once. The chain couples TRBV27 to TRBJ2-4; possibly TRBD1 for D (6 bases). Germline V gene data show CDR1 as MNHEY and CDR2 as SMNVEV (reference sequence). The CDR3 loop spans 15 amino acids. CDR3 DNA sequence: TGTGTCAAAACTTGGAAAGGACAGGCCAAAAACATTCAGTACTTC. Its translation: CVKTWKGQAKNIQYF.

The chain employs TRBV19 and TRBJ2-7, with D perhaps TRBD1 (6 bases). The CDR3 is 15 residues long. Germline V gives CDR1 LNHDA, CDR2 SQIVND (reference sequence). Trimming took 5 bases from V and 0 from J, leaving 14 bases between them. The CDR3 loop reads CASSAQGRISYEQYF. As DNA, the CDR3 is TGTGCCAGTAGTGCACAGGGAAGAATCTCCTACGAGCAGTACTTC.

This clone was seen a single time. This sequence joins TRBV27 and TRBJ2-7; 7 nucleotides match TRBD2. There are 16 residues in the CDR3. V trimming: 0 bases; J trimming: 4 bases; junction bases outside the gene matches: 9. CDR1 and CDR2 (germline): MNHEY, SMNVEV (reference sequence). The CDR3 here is CASSLSWGGSGYEQYF. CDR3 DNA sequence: TGTGCCAGCAGTTTATCGTGGGGCGGGAGTGGTTACGAGCAGTACTTC.

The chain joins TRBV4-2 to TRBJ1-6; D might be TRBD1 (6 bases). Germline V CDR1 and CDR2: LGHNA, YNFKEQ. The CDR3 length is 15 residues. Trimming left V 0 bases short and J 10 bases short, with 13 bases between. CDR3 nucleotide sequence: TGTGCCAGCAGCCAAGATATGACAGGCAGGTCACCCCTCCACTTT. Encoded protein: CASSQDMTGRSPLHF.

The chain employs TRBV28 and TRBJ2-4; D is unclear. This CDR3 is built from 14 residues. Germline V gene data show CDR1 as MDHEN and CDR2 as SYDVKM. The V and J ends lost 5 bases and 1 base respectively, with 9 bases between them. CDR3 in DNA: TGTGCCAGCAGTACGACCGGGGCCAAAAACATTCAGTACTTC. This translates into CASSTTGAKNIQYF.

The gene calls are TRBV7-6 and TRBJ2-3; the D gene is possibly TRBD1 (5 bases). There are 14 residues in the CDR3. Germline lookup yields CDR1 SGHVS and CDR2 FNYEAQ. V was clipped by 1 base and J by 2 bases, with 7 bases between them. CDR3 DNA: TGTGCCAGCAGCTTAGGACAGCTCACAGATACGCAGTATTTT. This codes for CASSLGQLTDTQYF.

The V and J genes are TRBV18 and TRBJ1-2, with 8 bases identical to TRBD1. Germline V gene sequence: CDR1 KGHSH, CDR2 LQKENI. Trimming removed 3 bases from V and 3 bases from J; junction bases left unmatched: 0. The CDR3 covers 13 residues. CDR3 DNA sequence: TGTGCCAGCTCACCGACAGGGGACTATGGCTACACCTTC. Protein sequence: CASSPTGDYGYTF. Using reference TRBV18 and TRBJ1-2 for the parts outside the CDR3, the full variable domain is NAGVMQNPRHLVRRRGQEARLRCSPMKGHSHVYWYRQLPEEGLKFMVYLQKENIIDESGMPKERFSAEFPKEGPSILRIQQVVRGDSAAYFCASSPTGDYGYTFGSGTRLTVV.

Written as DNA, the CDR3 is TGCGCCAGCAGCCAAGATCCCTCAGGGCGGAATGAAAAACTGTTTTTT. Its translation: CASSQDPSGRNEKLFF. The gene calls are TRBV4-1 and TRBJ1-4; possible D gene TRBD1, 5 bases. Germline V lookup: CDR1 MGHRA, CDR2 YSYEKL. The CDR3 is made up of 16 amino acids. Trimming pared 0 bases from V and 5 bases from J, leaving 13 bases between.

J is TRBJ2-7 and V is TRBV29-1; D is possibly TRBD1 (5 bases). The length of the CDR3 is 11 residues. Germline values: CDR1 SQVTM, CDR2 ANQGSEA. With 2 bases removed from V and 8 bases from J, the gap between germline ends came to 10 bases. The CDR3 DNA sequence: TGCAGCGTTGAAAGGGGAAACAAGCAGTACTTC. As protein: CSVERGNKQYF.

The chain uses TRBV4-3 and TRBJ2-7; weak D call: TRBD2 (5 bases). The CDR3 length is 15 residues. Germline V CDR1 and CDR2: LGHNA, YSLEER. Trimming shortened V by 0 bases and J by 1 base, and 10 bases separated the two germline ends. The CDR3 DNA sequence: TGCGCCAGCAGCCAAGAGGACGGACTTTCCTACGAGCAGTACTTC. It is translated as CASSQEDGLSYEQYF.

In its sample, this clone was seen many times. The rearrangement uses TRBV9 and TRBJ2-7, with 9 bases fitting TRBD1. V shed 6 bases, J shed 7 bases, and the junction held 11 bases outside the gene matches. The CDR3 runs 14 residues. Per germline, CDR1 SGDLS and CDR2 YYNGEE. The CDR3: CASTLRDRVGEQYF. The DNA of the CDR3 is TGTGCCAGCACCCTCCGGGACAGGGTGGGAGAGCAGTACTTC. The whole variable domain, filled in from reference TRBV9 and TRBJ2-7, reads DSGVTQTPKHLITATGQRVTLRCSPRSGDLSVYWYQQSLDQGLQFLIQYYNGEERAKGNILERFSAQQFPDLHSELNLSSLELGDSALYFCASTLRDRVGEQYFGPGTRLTVT.

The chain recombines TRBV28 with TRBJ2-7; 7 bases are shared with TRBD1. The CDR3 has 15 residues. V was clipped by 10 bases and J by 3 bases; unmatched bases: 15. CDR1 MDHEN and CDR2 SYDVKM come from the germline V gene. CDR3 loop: CATLVFESGGYEQYF. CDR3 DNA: TGTGCCACCCTGGTATTCGAGTCAGGGGGCTACGAGCAGTACTTC.

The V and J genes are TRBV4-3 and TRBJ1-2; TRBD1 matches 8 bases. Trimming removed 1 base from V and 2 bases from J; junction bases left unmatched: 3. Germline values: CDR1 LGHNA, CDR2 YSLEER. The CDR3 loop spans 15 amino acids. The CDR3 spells CASSQAGGGNYGYTF. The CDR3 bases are TGCGCCAGCAGCCAAGCAGGGGGCGGAAACTATGGCTACACCTTC.

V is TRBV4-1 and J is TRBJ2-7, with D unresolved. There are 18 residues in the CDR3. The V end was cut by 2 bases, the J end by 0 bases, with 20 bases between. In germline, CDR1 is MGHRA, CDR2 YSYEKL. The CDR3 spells CASSQKNLGGSDSYEQYF. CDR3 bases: TGCGCCAGCAGCCAAAAAAATTTAGGCGGATCCGACTCCTACGAGCAGTACTTC.

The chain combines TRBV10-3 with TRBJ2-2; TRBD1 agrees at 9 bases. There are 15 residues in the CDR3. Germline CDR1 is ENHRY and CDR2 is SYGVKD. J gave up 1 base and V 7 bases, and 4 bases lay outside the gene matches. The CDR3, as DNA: TGTGCCATCAAATCGGGACAGGGGAACACCGGGGAGCTGTTTTTT. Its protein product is CAIKSGQGNTGELFF.

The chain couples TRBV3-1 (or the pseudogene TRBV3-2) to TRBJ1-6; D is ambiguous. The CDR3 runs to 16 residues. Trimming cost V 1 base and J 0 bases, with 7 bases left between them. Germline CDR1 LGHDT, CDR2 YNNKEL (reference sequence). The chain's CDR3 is CASSQVWSSYNSPLHF. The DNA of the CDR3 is TGTGCCAGCAGCCAAGTGTGGAGCTCCTATAATTCACCCCTCCACTTT.

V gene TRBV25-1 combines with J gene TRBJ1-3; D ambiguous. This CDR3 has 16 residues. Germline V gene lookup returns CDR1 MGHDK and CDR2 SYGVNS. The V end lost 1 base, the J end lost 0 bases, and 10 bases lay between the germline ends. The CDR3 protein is CASSEFGRNSGNTIYF. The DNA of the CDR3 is TGTGCCAGCAGTGAATTCGGGAGAAACTCTGGAAACACCATATATTTT.

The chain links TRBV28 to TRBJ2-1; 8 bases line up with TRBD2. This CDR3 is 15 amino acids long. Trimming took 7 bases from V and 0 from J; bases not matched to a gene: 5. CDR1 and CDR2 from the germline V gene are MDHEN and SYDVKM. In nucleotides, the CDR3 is TGTGCCAGCAAAGGCGGGGGGCTCTCCTACAATGAGCAGTTCTTC. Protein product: CASKGGGLSYNEQFF.

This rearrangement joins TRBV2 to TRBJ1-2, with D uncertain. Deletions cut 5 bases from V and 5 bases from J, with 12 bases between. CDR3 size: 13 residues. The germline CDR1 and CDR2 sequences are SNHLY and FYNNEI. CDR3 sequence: CASSPEWTYGYTF. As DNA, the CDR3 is TGTGCCAGCAGTCCCGAATGGACTTATGGCTACACCTTC. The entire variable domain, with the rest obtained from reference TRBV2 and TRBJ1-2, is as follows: EPEVTQTPSHQVTQMGQEVILRCVPISNHLYFYWYRQILGQKVEFLVSFYNNEISEKSEIFDDQFSVERPDGSNFTLKIRSTKLEDSAMYFCASSPEWTYGYTFGSGTRLTVV.

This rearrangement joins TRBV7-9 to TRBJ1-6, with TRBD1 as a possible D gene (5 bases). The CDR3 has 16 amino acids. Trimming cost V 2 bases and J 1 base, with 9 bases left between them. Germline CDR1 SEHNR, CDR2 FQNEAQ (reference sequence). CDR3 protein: CASSLRTHSYNSPLHF. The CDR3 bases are TGTGCCAGCAGCTTACGGACACATTCCTATAATTCACCCCTCCACTTT.